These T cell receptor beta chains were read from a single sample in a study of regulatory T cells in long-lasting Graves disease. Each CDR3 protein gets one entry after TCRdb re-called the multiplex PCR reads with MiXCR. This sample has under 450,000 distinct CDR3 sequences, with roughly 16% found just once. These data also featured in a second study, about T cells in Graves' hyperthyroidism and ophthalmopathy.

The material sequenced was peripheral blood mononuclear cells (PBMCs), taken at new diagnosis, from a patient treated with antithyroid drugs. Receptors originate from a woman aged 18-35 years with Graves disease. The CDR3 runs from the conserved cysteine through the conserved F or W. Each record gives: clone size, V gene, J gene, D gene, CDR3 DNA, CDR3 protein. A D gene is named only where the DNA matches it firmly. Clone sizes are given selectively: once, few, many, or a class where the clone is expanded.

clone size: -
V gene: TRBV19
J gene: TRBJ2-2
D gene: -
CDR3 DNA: TGTGCCAGTTCACGACAGGTTATGCGTGGGGAGCTGTTTTTT
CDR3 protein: CASSRQVMRGELFF

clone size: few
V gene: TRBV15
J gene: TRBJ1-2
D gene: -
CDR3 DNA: TGTGCCACCAGCAGAGATTCCAGGGTCCTGAACTATGGCTACACCTTC
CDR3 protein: CATSRDSRVLNYGYTF

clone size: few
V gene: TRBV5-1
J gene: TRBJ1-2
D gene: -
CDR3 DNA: TGCGCCAGCAGCGGTGGGGCCAGTAAAAGCTATGGCTACACCTTC
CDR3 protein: CASSGGASKSYGYTF

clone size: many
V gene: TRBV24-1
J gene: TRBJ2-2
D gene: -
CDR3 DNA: TGTGCCACCAGTGAGAGGCGGGACTTCCTCACCGGGGAGCTGTTTTTT
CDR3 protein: CATSERRDFLTGELFF

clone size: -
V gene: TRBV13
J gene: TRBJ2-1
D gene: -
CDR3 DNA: TGTGCCAGCAGCCCCCCCCGCAGCAATGAGCAGTTCTTC
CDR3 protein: CASSPPRSNEQFF

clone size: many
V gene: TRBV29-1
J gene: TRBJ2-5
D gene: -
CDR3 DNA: TGCAGCGTCTCCCCAGGGGAACGTCAAGAGACCCAGTACTTC
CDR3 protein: CSVSPGERQETQYF

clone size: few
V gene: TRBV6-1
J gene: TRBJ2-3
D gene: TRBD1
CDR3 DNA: TGTGCCAGCAACCTAGGGGGCAGCCAAGGAGATACGCAGTATTTT
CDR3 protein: CASNLGGSQGDTQYF

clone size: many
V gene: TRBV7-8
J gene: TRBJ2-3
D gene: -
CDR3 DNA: TGTGCCAGCAGCCCACAAACCAGGCTCCGGAGAACAGATACGCAGTATTTT
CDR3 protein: CASSPQTRLRRTDTQYF

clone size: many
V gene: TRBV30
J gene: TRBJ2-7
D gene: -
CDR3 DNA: TGTGCCTGGGGAACAGGGATTGTCTACGAGCAGTACTTC
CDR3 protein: CAWGTGIVYEQYF

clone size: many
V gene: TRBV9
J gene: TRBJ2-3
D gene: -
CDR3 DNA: TGTGCCAGCAGCGGACCTAGCACAGATACGCAGTATTTT
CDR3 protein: CASSGPSTDTQYF

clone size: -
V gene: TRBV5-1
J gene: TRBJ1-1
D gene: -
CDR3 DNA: TGCGCCAGCAGCTTGGAAAGACAGAGGGGTGAAGCTTTCTTT
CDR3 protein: CASSLERQRGEAFF

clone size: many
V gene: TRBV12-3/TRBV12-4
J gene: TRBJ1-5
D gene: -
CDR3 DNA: TGTGCCAGCAGTTTCTGGGTGCAACAGCCCCAGCATTTT
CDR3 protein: CASSFWVQQPQHF

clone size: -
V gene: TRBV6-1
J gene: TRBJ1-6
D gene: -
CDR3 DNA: TGTGCCAGCAGTCGCCTCGGACAGATTAATTCACCCCTCCACTTT
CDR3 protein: CASSRLGQINSPLHF

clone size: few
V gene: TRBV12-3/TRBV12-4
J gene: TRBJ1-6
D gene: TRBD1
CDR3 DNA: TGTGCCAGCAATCACAGGGGTCTTTCACCCCTCCACTTT
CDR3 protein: CASNHRGLSPLHF

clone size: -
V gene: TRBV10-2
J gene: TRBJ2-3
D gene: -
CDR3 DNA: TGCGCCAGCAGTGAGGGTCGCGGAGGCCCAGATACGCAGTATTTT
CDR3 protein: CASSEGRGGPDTQYF

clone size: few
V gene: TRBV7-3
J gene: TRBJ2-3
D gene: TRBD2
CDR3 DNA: TGTGCCAGCAGCCCGGGGGCGCGGGGGGGAAACACAGATACGCAGTATTTT
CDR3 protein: CASSPGARGGNTDTQYF

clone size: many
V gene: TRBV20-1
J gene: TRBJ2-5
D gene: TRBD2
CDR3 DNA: TGCAGTGCACCGGGACTACAAGAGACCCAGTACTTC
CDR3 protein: CSAPGLQETQYF

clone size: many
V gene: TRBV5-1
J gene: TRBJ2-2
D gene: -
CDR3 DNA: TGCGCCAGCTTTGGGACCGGGGAGCTGTTTTTT
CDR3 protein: CASFGTGELFF

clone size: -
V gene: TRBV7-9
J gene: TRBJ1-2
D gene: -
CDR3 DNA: TGTGCCAGCAGCCAAGGGACGTCCGGGAGAGGCTACACCTTC
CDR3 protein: CASSQGTSGRGYTF